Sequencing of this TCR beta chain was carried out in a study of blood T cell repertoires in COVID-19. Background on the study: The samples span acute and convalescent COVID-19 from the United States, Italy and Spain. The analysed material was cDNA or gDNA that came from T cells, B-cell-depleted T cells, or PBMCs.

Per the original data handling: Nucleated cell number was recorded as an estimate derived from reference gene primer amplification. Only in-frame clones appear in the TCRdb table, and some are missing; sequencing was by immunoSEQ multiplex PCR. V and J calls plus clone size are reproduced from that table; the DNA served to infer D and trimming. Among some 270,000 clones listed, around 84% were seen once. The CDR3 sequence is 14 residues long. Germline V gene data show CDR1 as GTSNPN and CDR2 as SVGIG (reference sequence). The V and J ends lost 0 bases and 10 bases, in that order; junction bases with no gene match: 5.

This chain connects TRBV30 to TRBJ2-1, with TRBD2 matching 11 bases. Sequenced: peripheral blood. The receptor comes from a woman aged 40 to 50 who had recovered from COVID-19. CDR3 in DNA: TGTGCCTGGAGTGTACGCCTAGCGGGGGGCGAGCAGTTCTTC. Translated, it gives CAWSVRLAGGEQFF. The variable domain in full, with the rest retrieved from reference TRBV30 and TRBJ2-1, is SQTIHQWPATLVQPVGSPLSLECTVEGTSNPNLYWYRQAAGRGLQLLFYSVGIGQISSEVPQNLSASRPQDRQFILSSKKLLLSDSGFYLCAWSVRLAGGEQFFGPGTRLTVL.